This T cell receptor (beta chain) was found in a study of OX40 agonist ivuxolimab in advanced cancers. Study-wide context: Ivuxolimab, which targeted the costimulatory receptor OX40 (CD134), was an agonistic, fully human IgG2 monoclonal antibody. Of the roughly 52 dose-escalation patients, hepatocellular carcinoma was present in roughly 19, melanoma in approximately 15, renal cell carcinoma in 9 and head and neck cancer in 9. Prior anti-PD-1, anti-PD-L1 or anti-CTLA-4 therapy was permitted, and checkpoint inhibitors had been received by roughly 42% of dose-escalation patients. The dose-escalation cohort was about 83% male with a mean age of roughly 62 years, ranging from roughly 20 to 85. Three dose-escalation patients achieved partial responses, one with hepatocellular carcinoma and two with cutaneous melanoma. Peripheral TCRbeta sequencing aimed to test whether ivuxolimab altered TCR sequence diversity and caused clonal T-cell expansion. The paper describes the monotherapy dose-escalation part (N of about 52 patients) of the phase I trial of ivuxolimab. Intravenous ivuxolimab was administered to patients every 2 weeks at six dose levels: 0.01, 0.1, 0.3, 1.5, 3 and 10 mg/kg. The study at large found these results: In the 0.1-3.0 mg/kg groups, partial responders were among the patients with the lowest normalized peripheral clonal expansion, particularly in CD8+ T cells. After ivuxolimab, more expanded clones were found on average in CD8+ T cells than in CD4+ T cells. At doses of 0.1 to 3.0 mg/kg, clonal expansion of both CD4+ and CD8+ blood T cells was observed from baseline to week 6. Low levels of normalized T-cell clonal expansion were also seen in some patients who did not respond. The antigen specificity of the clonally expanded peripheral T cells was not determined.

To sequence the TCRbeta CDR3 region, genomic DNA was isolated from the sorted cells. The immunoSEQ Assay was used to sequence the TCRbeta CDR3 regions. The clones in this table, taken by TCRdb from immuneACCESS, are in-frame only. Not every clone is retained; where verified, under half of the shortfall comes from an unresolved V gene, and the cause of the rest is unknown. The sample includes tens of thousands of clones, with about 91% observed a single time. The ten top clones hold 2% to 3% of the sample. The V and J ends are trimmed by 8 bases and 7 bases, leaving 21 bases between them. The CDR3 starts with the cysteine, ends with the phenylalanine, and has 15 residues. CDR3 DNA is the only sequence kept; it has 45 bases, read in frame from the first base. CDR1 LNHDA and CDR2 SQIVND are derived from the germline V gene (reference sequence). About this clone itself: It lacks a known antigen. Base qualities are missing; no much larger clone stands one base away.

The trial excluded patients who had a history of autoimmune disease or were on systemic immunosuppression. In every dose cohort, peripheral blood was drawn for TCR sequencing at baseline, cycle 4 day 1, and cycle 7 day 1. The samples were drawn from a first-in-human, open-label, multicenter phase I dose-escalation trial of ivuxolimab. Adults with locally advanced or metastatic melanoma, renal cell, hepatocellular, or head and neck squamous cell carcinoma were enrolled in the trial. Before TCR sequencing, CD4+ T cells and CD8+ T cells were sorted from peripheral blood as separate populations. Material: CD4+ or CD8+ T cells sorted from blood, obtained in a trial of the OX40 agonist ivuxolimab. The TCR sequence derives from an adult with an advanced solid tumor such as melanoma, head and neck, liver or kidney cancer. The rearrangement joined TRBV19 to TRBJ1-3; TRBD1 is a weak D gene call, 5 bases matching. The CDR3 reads CASSGRQVRGNTIYF. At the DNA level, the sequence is TGTGCCAGTTCCGGGCGCCAGGTCCGGGGGAACACCATATATTTT.